This T cell receptor (beta chain) was recovered during a study of T cell repertoires in cytomegalovirus infection. Study in general: HLA-B-restricted CMV epitopes that are well studied, plus recently identified HLA-C-restricted ones, were used by the study. CMV infection together with matching HLA type was indicated by public TCR beta signatures.

MiXCR was run by TCRdb on the reads, yielding one entry per CDR3 protein. The sample records hundreds of thousands of distinct CDR3 sequences, 32% being singletons. Details on this clonotype: Its antigen is not identified.

Study-wide results and caveats: Totalled public TCR beta family frequency picked out people who carried CMV plus the relevant HLA. The ex vivo response showed dominance by HLA-C-restricted CMV-specific TCR beta clonotypes.

The germline CDR1 and CDR2 sequences are SGHRS and YFSETQ. The CDR3 is made up of 15 amino acids. V shed 4 bases and J 4 bases; nucleotides not matched to a gene: 9. The receptor comes from a human donor in good health (CMV status not recorded). Some clones in this sample may be carry-over from other donors' samples. This sample comprised cultured CD8+ T cells from PBMCs, obtained from culture after CMV antigen stimulation. The chain has TRBV5-1 and TRBJ2-5; 8 nucleotides agree with TRBD1. CDR3 coding DNA: TGCGCCAGCAGCCCCGGACAGGGCGACGGAGAGACCCAGTACTTC. Amino acid sequence: CASSPGQGDGETQYF.